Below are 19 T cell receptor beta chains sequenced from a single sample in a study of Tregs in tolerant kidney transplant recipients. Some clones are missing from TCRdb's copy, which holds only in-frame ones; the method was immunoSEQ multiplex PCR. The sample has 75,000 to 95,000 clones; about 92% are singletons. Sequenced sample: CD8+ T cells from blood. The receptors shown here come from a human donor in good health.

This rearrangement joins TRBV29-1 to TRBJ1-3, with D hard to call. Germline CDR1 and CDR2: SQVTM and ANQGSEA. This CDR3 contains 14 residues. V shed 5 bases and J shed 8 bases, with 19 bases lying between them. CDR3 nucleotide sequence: TGCAGCGTTATGGACCCAGCTAGAGGATACACCATATATTTT. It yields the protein CSVMDPARGYTIYF. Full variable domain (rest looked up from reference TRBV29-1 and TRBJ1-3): SAVISQKPSRDICQRGTSLTIQCQVDSQVTMMFWYRQQPGQSLTLIATANQGSEATYESGFVIDKFPISRPNLTFSTLTVSNMSPEDSSIYLCSVMDPARGYTIYFGEGSWLTVV.

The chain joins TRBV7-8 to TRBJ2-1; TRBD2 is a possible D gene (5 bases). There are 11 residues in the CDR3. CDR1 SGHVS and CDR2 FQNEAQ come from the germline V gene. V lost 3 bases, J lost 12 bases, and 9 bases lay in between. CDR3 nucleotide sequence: TGTGCCAGCAGCTTTGACCGGGGGCAGTTCTTC. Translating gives CASSFDRGQFF.

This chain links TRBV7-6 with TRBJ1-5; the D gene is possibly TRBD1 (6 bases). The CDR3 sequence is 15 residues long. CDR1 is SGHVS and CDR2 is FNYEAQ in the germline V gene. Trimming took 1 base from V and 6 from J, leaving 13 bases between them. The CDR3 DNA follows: TGTGCCAGCAGCTTAGGTACAGGGTTGGGTCAGCCCCAGCATTTT. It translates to CASSLGTGLGQPQHF.

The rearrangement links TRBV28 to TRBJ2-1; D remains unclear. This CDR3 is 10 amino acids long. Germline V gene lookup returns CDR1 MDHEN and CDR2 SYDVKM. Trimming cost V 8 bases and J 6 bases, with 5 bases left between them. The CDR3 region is CASGVNEQFF. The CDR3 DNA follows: TGTGCCAGCGGGGTCAATGAGCAGTTCTTC.

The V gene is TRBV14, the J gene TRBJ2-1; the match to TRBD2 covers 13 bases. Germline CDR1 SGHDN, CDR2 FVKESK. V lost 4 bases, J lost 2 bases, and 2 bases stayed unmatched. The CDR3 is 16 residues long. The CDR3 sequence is CASSPLAGGTYNEQFF. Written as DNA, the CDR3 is TGTGCCAGCAGCCCACTAGCGGGAGGGACCTACAATGAGCAGTTCTTC.

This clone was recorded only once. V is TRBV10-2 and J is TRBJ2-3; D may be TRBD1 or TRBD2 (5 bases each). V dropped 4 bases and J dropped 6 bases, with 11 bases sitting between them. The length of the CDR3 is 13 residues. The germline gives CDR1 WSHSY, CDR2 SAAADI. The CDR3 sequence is CASSGGIGDTQYF. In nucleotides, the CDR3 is TGCGCCAGCAGTGGGGGGATTGGGGATACGCAGTATTTT.

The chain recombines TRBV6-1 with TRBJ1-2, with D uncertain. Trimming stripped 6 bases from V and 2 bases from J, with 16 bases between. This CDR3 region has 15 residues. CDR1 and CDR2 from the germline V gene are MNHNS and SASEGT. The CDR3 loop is CASSAWSFLNYGYTF. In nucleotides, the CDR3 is TGTGCCAGCAGCGCTTGGTCGTTCCTGAACTATGGCTACACCTTC.

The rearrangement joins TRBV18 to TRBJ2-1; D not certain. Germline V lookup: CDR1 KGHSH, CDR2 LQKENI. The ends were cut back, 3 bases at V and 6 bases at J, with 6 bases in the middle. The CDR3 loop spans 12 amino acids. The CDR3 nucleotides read TGTGCCAGCTCACCCGACACCAATGAGCAGTTCTTC. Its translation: CASSPDTNEQFF. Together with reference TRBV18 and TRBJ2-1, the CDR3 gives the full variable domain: NAGVMQNPRHLVRRRGQEARLRCSPMKGHSHVYWYRQLPEEGLKFMVYLQKENIIDESGMPKERFSAEFPKEGPSILRIQQVVRGDSAAYFCASSPDTNEQFFGPGTRLTVL.

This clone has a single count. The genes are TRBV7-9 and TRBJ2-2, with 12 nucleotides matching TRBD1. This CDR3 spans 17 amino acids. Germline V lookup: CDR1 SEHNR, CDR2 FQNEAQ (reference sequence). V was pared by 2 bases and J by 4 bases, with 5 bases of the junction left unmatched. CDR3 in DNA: TGTGCCAGCAGCTTAAGGGACAGGGGGCGCATCACCGGGGAGCTGTTTTTT. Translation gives CASSLRDRGRITGELFF.

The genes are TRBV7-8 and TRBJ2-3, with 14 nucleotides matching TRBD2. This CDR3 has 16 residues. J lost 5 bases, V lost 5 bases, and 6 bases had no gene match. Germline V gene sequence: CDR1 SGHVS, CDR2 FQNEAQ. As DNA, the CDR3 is TGTGCCAGCAGCCAGGGACTAGCGGGAGCGGTAGATACGCAGTATTTT. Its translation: CASSQGLAGAVDTQYF. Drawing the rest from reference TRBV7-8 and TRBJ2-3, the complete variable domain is GAGVSQSPRYKVAKRGQDVALRCDPISGHVSLFWYQQALGQGPEFLTYFQNEAQLDKSGLPSDRFFAERPEGSVSTLKIQRTQQEDSAVYLCASSQGLAGAVDTQYFGPGTRLTVL.

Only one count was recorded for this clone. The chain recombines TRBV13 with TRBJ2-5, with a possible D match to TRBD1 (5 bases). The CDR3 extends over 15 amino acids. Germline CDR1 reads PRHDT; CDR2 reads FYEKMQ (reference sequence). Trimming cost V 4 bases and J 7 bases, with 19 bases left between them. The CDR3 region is CASSSLGSGIVTQYF. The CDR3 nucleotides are TGTGCCAGCAGCTCCCTGGGCTCAGGGATCGTGACCCAGTACTTC.

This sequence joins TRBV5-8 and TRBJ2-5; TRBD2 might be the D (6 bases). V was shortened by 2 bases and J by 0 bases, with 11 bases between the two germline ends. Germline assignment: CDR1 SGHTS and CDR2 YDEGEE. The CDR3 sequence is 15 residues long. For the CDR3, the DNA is TGTGCCAGCAGCTTTCCGGGAGTGTACCAAGAGACCCAGTACTTC. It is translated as CASSFPGVYQETQYF.

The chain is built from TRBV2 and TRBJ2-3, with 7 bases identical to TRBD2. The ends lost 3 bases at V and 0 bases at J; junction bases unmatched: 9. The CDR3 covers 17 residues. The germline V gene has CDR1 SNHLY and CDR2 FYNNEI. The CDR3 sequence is CASSDNWEGLSTDTQYF. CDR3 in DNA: TGTGCCAGCAGTGATAATTGGGAGGGGCTCAGCACAGATACGCAGTATTTT.

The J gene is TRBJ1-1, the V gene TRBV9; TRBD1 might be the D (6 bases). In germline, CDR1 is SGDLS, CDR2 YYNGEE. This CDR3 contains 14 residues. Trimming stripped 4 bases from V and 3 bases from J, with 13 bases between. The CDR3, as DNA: TGTGCCAGCAGCATTGGGGGGCCACACACTGAAGCTTTCTTT. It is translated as CASSIGGPHTEAFF.

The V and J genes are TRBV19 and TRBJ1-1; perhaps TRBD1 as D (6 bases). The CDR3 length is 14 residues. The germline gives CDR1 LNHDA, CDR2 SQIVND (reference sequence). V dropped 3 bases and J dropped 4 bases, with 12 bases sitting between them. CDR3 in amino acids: CASSIGGGSTEAFF. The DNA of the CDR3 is TGTGCCAGTAGTATTGGAGGGGGAAGCACTGAAGCTTTCTTT.

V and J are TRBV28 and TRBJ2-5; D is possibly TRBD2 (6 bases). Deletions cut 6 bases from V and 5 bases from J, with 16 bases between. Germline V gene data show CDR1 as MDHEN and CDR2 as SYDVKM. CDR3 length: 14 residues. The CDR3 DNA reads TGTGCCAGCAGGGGCCAGGCGGGGATGGAGACCCAGTACTTC. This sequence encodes CASRGQAGMETQYF.

Here the CDR3 DNA reads TGTGCCAGCAGCCTGGGCTATTACACCGGGGAGCTGTTTTTT. It translates to CASSLGYYTGELFF. The chain joins TRBV9 to TRBJ2-2; D not resolved. With 4 bases removed from V and 3 bases from J, the gap between germline ends came to 10 bases. Germline CDR1 reads SGDLS; CDR2 reads YYNGEE. The CDR3 extends over 14 amino acids.

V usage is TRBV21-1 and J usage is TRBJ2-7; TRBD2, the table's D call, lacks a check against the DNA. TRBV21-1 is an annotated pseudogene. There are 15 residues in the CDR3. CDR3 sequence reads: CASSKWGQRAHEQYF. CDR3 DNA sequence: TGTGCCAGCAGCAAATGGGGCCAGCGGGCCCACGAGCAGTACTTC.

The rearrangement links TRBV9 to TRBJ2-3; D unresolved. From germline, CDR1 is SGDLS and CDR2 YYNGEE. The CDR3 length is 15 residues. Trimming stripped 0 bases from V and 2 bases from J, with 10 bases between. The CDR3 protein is CASSVDSRYTDTQYF. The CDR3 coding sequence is TGTGCCAGCAGCGTAGACTCAAGGTACACAGATACGCAGTATTTT.